These 31 T cell receptor beta chains originate from one sample sequenced in a study of T cells expressing NK-cell markers. TCRdb re-called the 5' RACE reads and catalogs CDR3 proteins one per entry, DNA excluded. The sample's table shows hundreds of thousands of distinct CDR3 sequences. The sequencing input was blood T cells: a sorted CD56 or NKG2C T cell subset, CD4+ or CD8+ T cells, or bulk PBMC T cells (not recorded which). All receptors come from a man between 18 and 35 years old in good health.

The chain combines TRBV5-1 with TRBJ2-5; with no DNA, the TCRdb D assignment of TRBD1 cannot be verified. Germline V gene data show CDR1 as SGHRS and CDR2 as YFSETQ. CDR3 length: 17 amino acids. The CDR3 reads CASSLGVGGAAPETQYF.

This chain connects TRBV12-3 or TRBV12-4 to TRBJ1-2; TCRdb indicates TRBD1, and absent DNA this call remains unverified. There are 13 residues in the CDR3. CDR3: CASSFYTGGGCTF.

This chain uses TRBV3-1 with TRBJ2-3; TCRdb returns TRBD2, unconfirmable since there is no DNA. The CDR3 consists of 13 residues. Germline V gene sequence: CDR1 LGHDT, CDR2 YNNKEL (reference sequence). CDR3 residues: CASSQGDGGRRYF.

The chain has TRBV7-9 and TRBJ2-7; no DNA is available, so the TRBD1 call from TCRdb remains unchecked. CDR1 is SEHNR, CDR2 FQNEAQ, per germline (reference sequence). The CDR3 extends over 13 amino acids. CDR3 amino acids: CASSRGTGYEQYF.

The V and J genes are TRBV6-5 and TRBJ2-4; TCRdb's D call, TRBD1, is unchecked because there is no DNA. This CDR3 is 15 amino acids long. Germline V gene data show CDR1 as MNHEY and CDR2 as SVGAGI. CDR3 sequence: CASSPGMWGKNIQYF.

The V gene is TRBV10-3, the J gene TRBJ1-6; TCRdb lists TRBD1, though no DNA is available to test this call. This CDR3 is built from 15 residues. Germline CDR1 and CDR2: ENHRY and SYGVKD. The CDR3 is CAISEEGQNNSPLHF.

This chain joins TRBV20-1 and TRBJ2-1; TCRdb's assignment of TRBD2 cannot be checked, as there is no DNA. Germline V gene sequence: CDR1 DFQATT, CDR2 SNEGSKA (reference sequence). The CDR3 covers 14 residues. The CDR3 sequence is CSAVAGIGVGEQFF.

This chain uses TRBV5-1 with TRBJ2-3; TCRdb's D call of TRBD2 is untestable without DNA. The CDR3 totals 16 residues. Germline V gene lookup returns CDR1 SGHRS and CDR2 YFSETQ. The CDR3 sequence is CASSLASGGGADTQYF.

The chain is built from TRBV5-1 and TRBJ2-7; TCRdb names TRBD2, which stays unverified in the absence of DNA. The CDR3 is 15 amino acids. Germline CDR1 SGHRS, CDR2 YFSETQ. The chain's CDR3 is CASSPSRGLTYEQYF.

This chain links TRBV6-2 or TRBV6-3 with TRBJ2-1; TCRdb's D call of TRBD2 is untestable without DNA. This CDR3 is 20 amino acids long. CDR1 is MNHEY, CDR2 SVGEGT, per germline. The CDR3 is CASSYPSLSDYPTRYNEQFF.

This rearrangement joins TRBV18 to TRBJ2-1; TCRdb picks TRBD1, but there is no DNA to check that call. The CDR3 runs 15 residues. Germline values: CDR1 KGHSH, CDR2 LQKENI. The CDR3 protein is CASSPPGRQYNEQFF. Filled out from reference TRBV18 and TRBJ2-1, the complete variable domain reads NAGVMQNPRHLVRRRGQEARLRCSPMKGHSHVYWYRQLPEEGLKFMVYLQKENIIDESGMPKERFSAEFPKEGPSILRIQQVVRGDSAAYFCASSPPGRQYNEQFFGPGTRLTVL.

The chain is built from TRBV24-1 and TRBJ2-5; TCRdb's D gene call, TRBD2, goes unchecked for lack of DNA. Germline V gives CDR1 KGHDR, CDR2 SFDVKD. CDR3 length: 17 residues. The CDR3 loop is CATSDLSGLAGGETQYF.

The rearrangement uses TRBV4-1 and TRBJ2-1; checking the TCRdb D call of TRBD2 is not possible without DNA. The CDR3 is 16 residues long. Germline-derived CDR1 and CDR2 are MGHRA and YSYEKL. CDR3 residues: CASSQDRAGWGGEQFF.

This chain links TRBV20-1 with TRBJ1-1; TCRdb's assignment of TRBD1 cannot be checked, as there is no DNA. CDR1 is DFQATT, CDR2 SNEGSKA, per germline (reference sequence). The CDR3 has 14 residues. The CDR3 loop reads CSARGGTMNTEAFF.

V gene TRBV29-1 combines with J gene TRBJ2-5; TCRdb names TRBD1, which stays unverified in the absence of DNA. The CDR3 sequence is 15 residues long. Germline V gene data show CDR1 as SQVTM and CDR2 as ANQGSEA. Here the CDR3 reads CSVDSGRGPIETQYF.

The CDR3 sequence: CSASGLTNEKLFF. V gene TRBV20-1 combines with J gene TRBJ1-4. The CDR3 totals 13 residues. Germline V gives CDR1 DFQATT, CDR2 SNEGSKA (reference sequence).

The chain recombines TRBV4-1 with TRBJ1-6; TCRdb's assignment of TRBD1 cannot be checked, as there is no DNA. In germline, CDR1 is MGHRA, CDR2 YSYEKL. CDR3 length equals 18 residues. The CDR3 protein is CASSQDLFGTGAFSPLHF.

The V and J genes are TRBV5-6 and TRBJ2-1; TCRdb's D call, TRBD2, is unchecked because there is no DNA. The CDR3 is 12 amino acids. Germline loops: CDR1 SGHDT, CDR2 YYEEEE. The CDR3 reads CASSFIAGERFF.

The rearrangement joins TRBV12-3 or TRBV12-4 to TRBJ2-1; TCRdb's D gene call, TRBD1, goes unchecked for lack of DNA. The CDR3 has 15 amino acids. The CDR3 loop is CATKSGINANNEQFF.

The chain uses TRBV9 and TRBJ2-7. The CDR3 runs 15 residues. Germline CDR1 reads SGDLS; CDR2 reads YYNGEE. The CDR3 region is CASSGPKTGPHEQYF.

The J gene is TRBJ2-5, the V gene TRBV27. The germline V gene has CDR1 MNHEY and CDR2 SMNVEV (reference sequence). The CDR3 is made up of 12 amino acids. CDR3 sequence reads: CASRNRVETQYF.

This chain joins TRBV4-3 and TRBJ2-1; TCRdb's assignment of TRBD2 cannot be checked, as there is no DNA. Germline CDR1 reads LGHNA; CDR2 reads YSLEER. CDR3 length: 18 residues. This CDR3 reads CASSQQDMLAGAYNEQFF.

J is TRBJ2-1 and V is TRBV3-1. Germline V CDR1 and CDR2: LGHDT, YNNKEL (reference sequence). This CDR3 is 18 amino acids long. The CDR3 loop reads CASSQVRFASTKGNEQFF.

This CDR3 is CATSRDPALRGGNQPQHF. This sequence joins TRBV15 and TRBJ1-5. The CDR3 runs to 18 residues. In germline, CDR1 is LNHNV, CDR2 YYDKDF (reference sequence). The variable domain in full, with the rest retrieved from reference TRBV15 and TRBJ1-5, is DAMVIQNPRYQVTQFGKPVTLSCSQTLNHNVMYWYQQKSSQAPKLLFHYYDKDFNNEADTPDNFQSRRPNTSFCFLDIRSPGLGDTAMYLCATSRDPALRGGNQPQHFGDGTRLSIL.

V is TRBV6-2 or TRBV6-3 and J is TRBJ1-6; TCRdb's assignment of TRBD1 cannot be checked, as there is no DNA. The CDR3 totals 13 residues. Germline V lookup: CDR1 MNHEY, CDR2 SVGEGT. This CDR3 is CASSLTENSPLHF.

The chain links TRBV20-1 to TRBJ2-1; TCRdb's D call of TRBD1 is untestable without DNA. The CDR3 has 12 amino acids. Germline assignment: CDR1 DFQATT and CDR2 SNEGSKA (reference sequence). The CDR3 reads CSSEDRDNEQFF.

The chain has TRBV6-2 or TRBV6-3 and TRBJ1-1. In germline, CDR1 is MNHEY, CDR2 SVGEGT. There are 14 residues in the CDR3. The chain's CDR3 is CASSPRTERTEAFF.

This rearrangement joins TRBV12-3 or TRBV12-4 to TRBJ2-2. The CDR3 sequence is 13 residues long. The CDR3 sequence is CARPVKNTGELFF.

This chain joins TRBV27 and TRBJ2-7; as DNA is missing, the TRBD1 call by TCRdb cannot be tested. This CDR3 is built from 15 residues. In germline, CDR1 is MNHEY, CDR2 SMNVEV (reference sequence). The CDR3 sequence: CASSYRGRSLHEQYF.

V and J are TRBV5-6 and TRBJ2-1. Germline CDR1 and CDR2: SGHDT and YYEEEE. This CDR3 is built from 13 residues. The CDR3 loop is CASSPKGGNEQFF.

The rearrangement uses TRBV12-3 or TRBV12-4 and TRBJ2-2; the D call from TCRdb, TRBD2, cannot be confirmed without DNA. The CDR3 spans 15 residues. The CDR3 reads CASTSRGGRAGELFF.